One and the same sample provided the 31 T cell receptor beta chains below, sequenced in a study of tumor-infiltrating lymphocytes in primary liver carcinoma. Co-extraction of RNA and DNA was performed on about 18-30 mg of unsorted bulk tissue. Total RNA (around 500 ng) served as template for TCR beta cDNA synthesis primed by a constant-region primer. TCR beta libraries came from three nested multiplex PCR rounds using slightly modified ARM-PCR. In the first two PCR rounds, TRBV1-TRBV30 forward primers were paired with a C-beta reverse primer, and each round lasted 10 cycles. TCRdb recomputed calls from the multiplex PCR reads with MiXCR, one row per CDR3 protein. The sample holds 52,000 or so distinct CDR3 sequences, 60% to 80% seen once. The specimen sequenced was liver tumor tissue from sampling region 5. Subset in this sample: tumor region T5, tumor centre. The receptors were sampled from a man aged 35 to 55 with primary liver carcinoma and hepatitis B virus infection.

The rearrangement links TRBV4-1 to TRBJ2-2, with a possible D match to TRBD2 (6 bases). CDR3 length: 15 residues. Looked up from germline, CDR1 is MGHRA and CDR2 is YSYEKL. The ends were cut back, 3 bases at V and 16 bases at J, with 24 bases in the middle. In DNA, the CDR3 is TGCGCCAGCAGCCAGGGGGGAACATCCCCCGGGGAACCGTTTTTT. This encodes CASSQGGTSPGEPFF.

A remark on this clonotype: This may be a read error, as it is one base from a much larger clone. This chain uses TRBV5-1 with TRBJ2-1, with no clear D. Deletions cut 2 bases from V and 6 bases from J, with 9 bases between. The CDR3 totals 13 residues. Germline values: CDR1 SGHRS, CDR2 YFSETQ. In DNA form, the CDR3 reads TGCGCCAGCAGCTTAGCAAGGGTCAATGAGCAGTTCTTC. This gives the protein CASSLARVNEQFF.

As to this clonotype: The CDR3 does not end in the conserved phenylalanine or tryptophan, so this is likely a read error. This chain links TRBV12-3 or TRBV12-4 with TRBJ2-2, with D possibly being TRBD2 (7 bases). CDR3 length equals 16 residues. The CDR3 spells CASSFGGAVSTGELFS. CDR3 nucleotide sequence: TGTGCAAGCAGTTTTGGGGGGGCAGTAAGCACCGGGGAGCTGTTTTCT.

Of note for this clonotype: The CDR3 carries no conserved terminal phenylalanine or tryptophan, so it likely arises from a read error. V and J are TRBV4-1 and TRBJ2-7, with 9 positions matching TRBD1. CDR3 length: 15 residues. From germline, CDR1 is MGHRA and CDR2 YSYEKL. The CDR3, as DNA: TGCGTCAACAGCCAAGGACAGGGGCCCGCCTACGAGCAGTACTTA. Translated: CVNSQGQGPAYEQYL.

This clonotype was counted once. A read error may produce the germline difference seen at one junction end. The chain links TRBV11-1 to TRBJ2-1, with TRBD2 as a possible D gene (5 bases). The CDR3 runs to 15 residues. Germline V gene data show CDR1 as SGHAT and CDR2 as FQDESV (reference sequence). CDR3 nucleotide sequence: TGTGCCAGCAGCGACTCTAGCTCATCCTACAATGAGCAGCTCTTC. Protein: CASSDSSSSYNEQLF.

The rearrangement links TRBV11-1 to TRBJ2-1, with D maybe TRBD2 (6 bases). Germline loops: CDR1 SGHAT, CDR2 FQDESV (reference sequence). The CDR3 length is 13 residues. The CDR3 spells CTNNFRGPGLQFF. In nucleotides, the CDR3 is TGTACCAACAACTTCCGTGGGCCCGGACTACAGTTCTTC.

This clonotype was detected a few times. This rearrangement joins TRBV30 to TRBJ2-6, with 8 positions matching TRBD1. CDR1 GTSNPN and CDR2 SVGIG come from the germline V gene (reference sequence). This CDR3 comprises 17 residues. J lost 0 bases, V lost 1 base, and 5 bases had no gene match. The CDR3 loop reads CAWSGTGSDSGANVLTF. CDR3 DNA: TGTGCCTGGAGTGGGACAGGGAGTGACTCTGGGGCCAACGTCCTGACTTTC.

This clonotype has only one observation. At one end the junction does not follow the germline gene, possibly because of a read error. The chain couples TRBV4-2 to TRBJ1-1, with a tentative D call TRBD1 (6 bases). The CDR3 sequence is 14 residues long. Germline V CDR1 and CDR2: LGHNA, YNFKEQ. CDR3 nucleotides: TGTACCAGCGGCAAGGCTGGACAGTCGACTGAAGCTTTCTTT. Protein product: CTSGKAGQSTEAFF.

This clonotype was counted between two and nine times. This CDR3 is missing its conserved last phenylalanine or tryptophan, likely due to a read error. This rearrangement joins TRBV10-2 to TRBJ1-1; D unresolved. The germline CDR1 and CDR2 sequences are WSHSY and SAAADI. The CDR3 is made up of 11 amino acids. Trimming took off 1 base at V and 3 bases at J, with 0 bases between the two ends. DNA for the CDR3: TGCGCCAGCAGTGAGTACACTGAAGCTTTCTCT. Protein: CASSEYTEAFS.

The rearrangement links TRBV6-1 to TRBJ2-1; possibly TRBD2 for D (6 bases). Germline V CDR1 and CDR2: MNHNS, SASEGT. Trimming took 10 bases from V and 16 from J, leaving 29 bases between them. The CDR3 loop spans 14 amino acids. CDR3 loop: CATSAGPAYDGQFF. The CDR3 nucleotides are TGTGCCACCTCGGCGGGGCCGGCCTACGATGGGCAATTCTTC.

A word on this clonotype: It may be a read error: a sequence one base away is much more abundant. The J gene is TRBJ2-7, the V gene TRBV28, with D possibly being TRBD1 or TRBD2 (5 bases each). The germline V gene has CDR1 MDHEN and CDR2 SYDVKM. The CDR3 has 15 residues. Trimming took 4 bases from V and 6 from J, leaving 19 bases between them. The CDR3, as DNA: TGTGCCAGCAGTTCCCACTTGGGACGGGTCGCCGAGCAGTACTTC. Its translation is CASSSHLGRVAEQYF.

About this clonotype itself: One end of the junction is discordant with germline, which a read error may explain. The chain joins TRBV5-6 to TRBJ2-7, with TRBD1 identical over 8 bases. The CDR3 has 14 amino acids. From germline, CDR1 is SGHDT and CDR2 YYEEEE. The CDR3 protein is CTSSSRTGSYEQYF. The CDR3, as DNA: TGTACCAGCAGCTCGCGGACAGGGTCCTACGAGCAGTACTTC.

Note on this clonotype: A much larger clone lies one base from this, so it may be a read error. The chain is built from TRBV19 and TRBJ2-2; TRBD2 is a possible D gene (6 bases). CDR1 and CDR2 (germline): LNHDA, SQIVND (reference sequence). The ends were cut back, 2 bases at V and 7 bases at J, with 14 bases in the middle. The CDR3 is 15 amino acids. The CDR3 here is CASSISGAGSGELFF. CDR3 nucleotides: TGTGCCAGTAGTATATCGGGTGCCGGGAGCGGGGAGCTGTTTTTT.

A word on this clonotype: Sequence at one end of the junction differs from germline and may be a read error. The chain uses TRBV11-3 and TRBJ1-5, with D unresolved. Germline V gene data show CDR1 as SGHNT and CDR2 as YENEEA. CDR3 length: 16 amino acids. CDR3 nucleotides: TGTGCCAGCAGCGACCGACAACGGGGAGCCAATCAGCCCCACCATTTT. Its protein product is CASSDRQRGANQPHHF.

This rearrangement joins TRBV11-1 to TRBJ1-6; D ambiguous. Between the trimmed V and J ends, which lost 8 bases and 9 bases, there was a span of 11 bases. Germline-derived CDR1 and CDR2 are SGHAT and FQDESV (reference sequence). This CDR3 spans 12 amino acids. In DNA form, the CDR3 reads TGTGCCAGCCGGATACTGGTTTCACCCCTCCACTTT. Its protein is CASRILVSPLHF. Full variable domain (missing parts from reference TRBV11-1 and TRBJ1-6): EAEVAQSPRYKITEKSQAVAFWCDPISGHATLYWYRQILGQGPELLVQFQDESVVDDSQLPKDRFSAERLKGVDSTLKIQPAELGDSAMYLCASRILVSPLHFGNGTRLTVT.

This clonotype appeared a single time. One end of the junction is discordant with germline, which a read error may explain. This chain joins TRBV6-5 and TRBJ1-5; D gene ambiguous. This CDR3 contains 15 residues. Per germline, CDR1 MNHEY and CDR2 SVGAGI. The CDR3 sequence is CASSYSSSSNRPQHF. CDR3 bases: TGTGCCAGCAGTTACTCGTCAAGTAGCAATCGGCCCCAGCATTTT.

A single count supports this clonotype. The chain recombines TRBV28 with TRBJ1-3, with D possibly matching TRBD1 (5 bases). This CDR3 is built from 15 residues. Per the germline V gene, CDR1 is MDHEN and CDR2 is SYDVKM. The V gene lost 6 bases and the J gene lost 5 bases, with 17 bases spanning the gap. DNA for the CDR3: TGTGCCAGCAGATTCGATAGGGGAGGTAGAAACACCATATATTTT. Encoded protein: CASRFDRGGRNTIYF.

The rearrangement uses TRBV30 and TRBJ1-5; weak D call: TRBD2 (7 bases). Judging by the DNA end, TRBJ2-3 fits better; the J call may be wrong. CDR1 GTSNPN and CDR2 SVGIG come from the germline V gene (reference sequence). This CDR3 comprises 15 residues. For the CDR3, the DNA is TGTGCCTGGAGTGGTGGGAGGGGGTTCAATCAGCCCCAGTATTTT. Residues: CAWSGGRGFNQPQYF.

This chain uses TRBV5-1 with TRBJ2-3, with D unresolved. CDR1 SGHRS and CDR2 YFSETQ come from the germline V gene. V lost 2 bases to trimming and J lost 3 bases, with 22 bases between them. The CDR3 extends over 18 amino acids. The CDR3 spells CASSFGFLLETLTDTQYF. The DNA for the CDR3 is TGCGCCAGCAGCTTTGGATTCCTACTGGAAACCCTAACAGATACGCAGTATTTT.

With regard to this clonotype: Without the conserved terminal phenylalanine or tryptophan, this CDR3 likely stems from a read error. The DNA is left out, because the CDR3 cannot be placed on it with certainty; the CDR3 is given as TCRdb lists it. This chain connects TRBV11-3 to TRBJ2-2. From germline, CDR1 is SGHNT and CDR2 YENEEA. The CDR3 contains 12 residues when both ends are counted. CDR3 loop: CARSLWSGELFI.

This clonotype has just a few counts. CDR3 bases: TGTGCCAGCAGCCCCGGGACTTCTTCCTACAATGAGCAGTTCTTC. Its translation: CASSPGTSSYNEQFF. The genes are TRBV11-2 and TRBJ2-1; a weak D match, TRBD2 (6 bases). Per germline, CDR1 SGHAT and CDR2 FQNNGV. The CDR3 is 15 amino acids. V lost 5 bases and J 1 base, leaving 12 bases between the germline ends.

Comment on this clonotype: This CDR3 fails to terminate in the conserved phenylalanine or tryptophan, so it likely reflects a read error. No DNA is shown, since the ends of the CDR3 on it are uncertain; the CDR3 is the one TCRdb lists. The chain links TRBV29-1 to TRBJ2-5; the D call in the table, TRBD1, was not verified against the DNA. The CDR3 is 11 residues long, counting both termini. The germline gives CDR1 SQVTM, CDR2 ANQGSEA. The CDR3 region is CGGNARGTRYL.

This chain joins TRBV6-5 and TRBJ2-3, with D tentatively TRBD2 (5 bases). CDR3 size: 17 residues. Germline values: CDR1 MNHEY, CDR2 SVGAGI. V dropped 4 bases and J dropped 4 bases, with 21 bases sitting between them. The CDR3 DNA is TGTGCCAGCAGTTCACTCCCCCTAAGCTGGGGAGCAGATACGCAGTATTTT. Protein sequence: CASSSLPLSWGADTQYF.

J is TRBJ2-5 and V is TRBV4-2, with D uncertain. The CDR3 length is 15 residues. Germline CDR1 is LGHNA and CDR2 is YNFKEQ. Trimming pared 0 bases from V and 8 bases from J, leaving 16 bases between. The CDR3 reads CASSQDLGSVDTQYF. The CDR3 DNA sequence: TGTGCCAGCAGCCAAGACCTGGGATCAGTGGATACCCAGTACTTC.

CDR3 protein: CSASGTGASGTQHF. The CDR3 bases are TGCAGCGCTTCCGGGACAGGGGCGTCAGGTACGCAGCATTTT. V gene TRBV29-1 combines with J gene TRBJ2-3; TRBD1 matches at 10 bases. The J call is uncertain, as TRBJ1-5 better fits the DNA end. Germline assignment: CDR1 SQVTM and CDR2 ANQGSEA. The CDR3 is 14 amino acids.

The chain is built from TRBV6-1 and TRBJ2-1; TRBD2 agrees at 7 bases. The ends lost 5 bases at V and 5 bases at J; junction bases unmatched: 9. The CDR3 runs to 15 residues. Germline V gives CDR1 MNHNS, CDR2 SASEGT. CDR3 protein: CASSCRLAGDNEQFF. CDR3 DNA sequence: TGTGCCAGCAGTTGTCGACTAGCTGGAGACAATGAGCAGTTCTTC.

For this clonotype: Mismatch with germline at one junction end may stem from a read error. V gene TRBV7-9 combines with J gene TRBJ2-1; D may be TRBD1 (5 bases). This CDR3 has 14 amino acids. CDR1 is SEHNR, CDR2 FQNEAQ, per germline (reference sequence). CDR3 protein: CASSLCGMDNEQFF. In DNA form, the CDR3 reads TGTGCCAGCAGCTTATGTGGGATGGACAATGAGCAATTCTTC.

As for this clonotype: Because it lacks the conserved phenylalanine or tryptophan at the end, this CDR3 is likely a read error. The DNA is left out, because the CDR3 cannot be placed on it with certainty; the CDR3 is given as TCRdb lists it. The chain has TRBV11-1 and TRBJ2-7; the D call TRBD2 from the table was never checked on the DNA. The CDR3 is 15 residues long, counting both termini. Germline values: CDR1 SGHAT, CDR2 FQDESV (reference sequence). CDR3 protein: CAGSLTGSGEYEQYY.

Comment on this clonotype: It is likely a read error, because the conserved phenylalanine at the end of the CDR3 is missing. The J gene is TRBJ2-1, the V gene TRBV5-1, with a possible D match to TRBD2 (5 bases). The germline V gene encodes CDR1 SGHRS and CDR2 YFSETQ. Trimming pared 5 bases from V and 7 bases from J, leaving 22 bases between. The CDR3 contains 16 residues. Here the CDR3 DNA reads TGCGCCAGCAGTTCTCTTGCGGGTAGGCTGTCAAATGAGCAGTTCTCC. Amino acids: CASSSLAGRLSNEQFS.

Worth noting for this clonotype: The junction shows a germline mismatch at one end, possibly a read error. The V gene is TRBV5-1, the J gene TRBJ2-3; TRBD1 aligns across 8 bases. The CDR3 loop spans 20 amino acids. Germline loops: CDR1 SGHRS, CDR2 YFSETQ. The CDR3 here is CAGRLSGGGPTLPSTDTQYF. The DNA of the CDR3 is TGCGCCGGCAGACTTTCAGGGGGCGGCCCTACTCTGCCTAGCACAGATACGCAGTATTTT.

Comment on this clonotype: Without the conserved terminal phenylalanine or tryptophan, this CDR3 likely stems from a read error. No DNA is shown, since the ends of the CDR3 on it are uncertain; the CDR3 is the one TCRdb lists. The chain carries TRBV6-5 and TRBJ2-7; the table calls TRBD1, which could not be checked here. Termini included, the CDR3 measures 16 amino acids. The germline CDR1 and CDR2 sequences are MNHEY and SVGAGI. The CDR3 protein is CASSYGGRGHTYERYL.